This is a list of T cell receptor beta chains from one sample in a study of T-cell memory formation after mild COVID-19. TCRdb re-called the 5' RACE reads with MiXCR, one entry per CDR3 protein. The table includes 200,000 to 250,000 distinct CDR3 sequences, just over 9.5% detected once. The sequencing input was PBMCs or a T cell subset sorted from them (not recorded which). The receptors were sampled from a man younger than 30 who had mild COVID-19 (a few samples of this study predate the infection). Cell type and time point are not known. Each CDR3 is given with its conserved first and last residue. A D gene is named only where the DNA matches it firmly. Not every row has a clone size; where given, it reads once, few, many or a size class.

NA	TRBV4-2	TRBJ2-6	NA	TGTGCCAGCAGCCAAGAAGTCGTTGGGAGCTCTGGGGCCAACGTCCTGACTTTC	CASSQEVVGSSGANVLTF
NA	TRBV6-5	TRBJ2-7	NA	TGTGCCAGCAGTTACTCAGATCGCTTCGAGCAGTACTTC	CASSYSDRFEQYF
few	TRBV6-5	TRBJ1-5	NA	TGTGCCAGCAGACCTTACAGCGTCCCCTTGAGCAATCAGCCCCAGCATTTT	CASRPYSVPLSNQPQHF
few	TRBV6-2/TRBV6-3	TRBJ1-6	NA	TGTGCCAGCAGCCGACTGCCCTGGACGACCAAAGATTCACCCCTCCACTTT	CASSRLPWTTKDSPLHF
few	TRBV6-1	TRBJ1-4	NA	TGTGCCAGCAGTGGGGGCGGGGGGGCTCCAGTAAAACTGTTTTTT	CASSGGGGAPVKLFF
few	TRBV12-3/TRBV12-4	TRBJ2-1	NA	TGTGCCAGCAGTTTAGGACAGGCTGGGCCAATTGAGCAGTTCTTC	CASSLGQAGPIEQFF
NA	TRBV7-2	TRBJ2-5	NA	TGTGCCAGCAGCTTCGAGCCCCATAGTTTCGGAGAGACCCAGTACTTC	CASSFEPHSFGETQYF
few	TRBV3-1	TRBJ2-2	NA	TGTGCCAGCAGCCGGTATGGGGCCGGGGAGCTGTTTTTT	CASSRYGAGELFF
many	TRBV2	TRBJ1-3	NA	TGTGCCAGCAGCATTACAGGGTCTTCTGGAAACACCATATATTTT	CASSITGSSGNTIYF
NA	TRBV3-1	TRBJ1-2	TRBD1	TGTGCCAGCACGGACAGGGTGGAAGGCTACACCTTC	CASTDRVEGYTF
few	TRBV20-1	TRBJ2-3	NA	TGCAGTGCTCCGAGCGTCCGTGGGTTACAGGGAAAAGATACGCAGTATTTT	CSAPSVRGLQGKDTQYF
NA	TRBV6-5	TRBJ1-5	NA	TGTGCCAGCCGTCTAGAAGGAAATCAGCCCCAGCATTTT	CASRLEGNQPQHF
many	TRBV4-1	TRBJ2-1	NA	TGCGCCAGCGGGGGGTCGGGGGCAGACCTAAACAATGAGCAGTTCTTC	CASGGSGADLNNEQFF
few	TRBV4-1	TRBJ2-5	NA	TGCGCCAGCAGCCAAGATCGGGCGTCTGGGGAGTGCTTC	CASSQDRASGECF
NA	TRBV6-2/TRBV6-3	TRBJ2-5	NA	TGTGCCAGCAGTTACAACCAAGAGACCCAGTACTTC	CASSYNQETQYF
few	TRBV5-1	TRBJ2-5	NA	TGCGCCAGCAGCTTGGGGGGGGACCCGACATCGGAGACCCAGTACTTC	CASSLGGDPTSETQYF
many	TRBV3-1	TRBJ2-2	NA	TGTGCCAGCAGCCAAGTCGGTGGGACCGGGGAGCTGTTTTTT	CASSQVGGTGELFF